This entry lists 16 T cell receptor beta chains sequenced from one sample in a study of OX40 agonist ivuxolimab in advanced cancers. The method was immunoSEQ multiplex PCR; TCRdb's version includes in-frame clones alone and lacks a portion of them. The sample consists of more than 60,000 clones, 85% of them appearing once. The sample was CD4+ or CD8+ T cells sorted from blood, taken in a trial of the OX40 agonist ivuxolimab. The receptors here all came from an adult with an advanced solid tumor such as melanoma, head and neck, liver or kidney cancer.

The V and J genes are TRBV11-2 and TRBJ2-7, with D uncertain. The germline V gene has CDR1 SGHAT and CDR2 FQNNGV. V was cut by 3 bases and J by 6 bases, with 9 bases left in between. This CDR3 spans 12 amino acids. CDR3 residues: CASSFSSGEQYF. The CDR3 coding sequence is TGTGCCAGCAGCTTTTCGTCTGGCGAGCAGTACTTC.

The CDR3 DNA is TGTGCCAGCACCAAGGGCGGGACTTCCTACGAGCAGTACTTC. It specifies CASTKGGTSYEQYF. The genes are TRBV6-6 and TRBJ2-7; possible D gene TRBD2, 6 bases. The germline V and J ends were trimmed by 7 bases and 1 base, with 14 bases remaining between them. From germline, CDR1 is MNHNY and CDR2 SVGAGI (reference sequence). This CDR3 is 14 amino acids long.

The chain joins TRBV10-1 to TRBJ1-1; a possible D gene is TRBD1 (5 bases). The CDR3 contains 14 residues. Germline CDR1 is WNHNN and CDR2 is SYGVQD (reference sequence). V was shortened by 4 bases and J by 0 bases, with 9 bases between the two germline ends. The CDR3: CASSVARVNTEAFF. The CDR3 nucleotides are TGCGCCAGCAGTGTGGCCAGGGTGAACACTGAAGCTTTCTTT.

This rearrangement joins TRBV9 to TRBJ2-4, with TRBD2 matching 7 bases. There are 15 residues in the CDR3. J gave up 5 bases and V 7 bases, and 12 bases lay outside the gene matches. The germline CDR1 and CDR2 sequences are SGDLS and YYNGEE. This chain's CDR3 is CASSPGGLAENIQYF. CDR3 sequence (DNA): TGTGCCAGCTCCCCCGGCGGGCTAGCGGAAAACATTCAGTACTTC.

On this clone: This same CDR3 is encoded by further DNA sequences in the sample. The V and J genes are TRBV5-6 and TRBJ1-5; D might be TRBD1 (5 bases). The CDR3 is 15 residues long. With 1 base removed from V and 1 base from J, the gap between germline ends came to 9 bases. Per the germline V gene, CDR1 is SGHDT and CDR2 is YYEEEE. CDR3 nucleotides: TGTGCCAGCAGCTTGTTCAGGGTAAGCAATCAGCCCCAGCATTTT. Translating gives CASSLFRVSNQPQHF. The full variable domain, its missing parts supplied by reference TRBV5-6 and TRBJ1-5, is DAGVTQSPTHLIKTRGQQVTLRCSPKSGHDTVSWYQQALGQGPQFIFQYYEEEERQRGNFPDRFSGHQFPNYSSELNVNALLLGDSALYLCASSLFRVSNQPQHFGDGTRLSIL.

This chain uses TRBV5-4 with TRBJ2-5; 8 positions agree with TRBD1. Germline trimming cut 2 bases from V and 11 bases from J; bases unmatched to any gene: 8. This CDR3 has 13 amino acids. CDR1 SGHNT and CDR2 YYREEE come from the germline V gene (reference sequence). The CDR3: CASSFSGGGEQYF. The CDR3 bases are TGTGCCAGCAGCTTTTCAGGGGGCGGGGAGCAGTACTTC.

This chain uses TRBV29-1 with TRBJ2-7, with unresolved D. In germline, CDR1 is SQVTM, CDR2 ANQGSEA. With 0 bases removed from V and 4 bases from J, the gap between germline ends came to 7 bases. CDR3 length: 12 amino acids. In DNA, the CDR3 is TGCAGCGTTGAAGATCGAGGATACGAGCAGTACTTC. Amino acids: CSVEDRGYEQYF.

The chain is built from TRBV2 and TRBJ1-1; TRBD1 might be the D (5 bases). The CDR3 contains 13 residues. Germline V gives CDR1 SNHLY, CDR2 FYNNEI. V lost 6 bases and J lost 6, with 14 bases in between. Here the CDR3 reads CASRDLGPSEAFF. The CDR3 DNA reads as TGTGCCAGCAGAGACCTGGGACCGTCTGAAGCTTTCTTT.

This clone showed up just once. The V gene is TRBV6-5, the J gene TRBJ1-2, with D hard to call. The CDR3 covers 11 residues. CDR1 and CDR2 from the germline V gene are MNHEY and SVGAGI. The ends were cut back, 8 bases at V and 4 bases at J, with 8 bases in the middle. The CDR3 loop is CASGSIYGYTF. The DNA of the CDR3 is TGTGCCAGCGGATCGATCTATGGCTACACCTTC.

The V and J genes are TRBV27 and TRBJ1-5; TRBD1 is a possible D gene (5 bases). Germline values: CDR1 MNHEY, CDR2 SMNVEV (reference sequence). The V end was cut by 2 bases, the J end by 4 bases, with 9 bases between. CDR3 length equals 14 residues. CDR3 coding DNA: TGTGCCAGCAGTTTAGGGGGAAGGAATCAGCCCCAGCATTTT. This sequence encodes CASSLGGRNQPQHF.

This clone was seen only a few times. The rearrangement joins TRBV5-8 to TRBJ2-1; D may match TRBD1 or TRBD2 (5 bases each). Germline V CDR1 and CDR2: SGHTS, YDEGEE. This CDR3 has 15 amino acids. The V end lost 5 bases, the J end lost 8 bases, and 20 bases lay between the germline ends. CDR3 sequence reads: CASRIYGGVGDEQFF. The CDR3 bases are TGTGCCAGCAGGATCTATGGGGGAGTCGGCGATGAGCAGTTCTTC.

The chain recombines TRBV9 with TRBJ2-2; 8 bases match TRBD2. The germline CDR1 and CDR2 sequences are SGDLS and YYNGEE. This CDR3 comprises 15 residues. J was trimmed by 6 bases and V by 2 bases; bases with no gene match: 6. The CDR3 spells CASSVRTGGPGELFF. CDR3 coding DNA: TGTGCCAGCAGCGTCCGGACGGGAGGGCCCGGGGAGCTGTTTTTT.

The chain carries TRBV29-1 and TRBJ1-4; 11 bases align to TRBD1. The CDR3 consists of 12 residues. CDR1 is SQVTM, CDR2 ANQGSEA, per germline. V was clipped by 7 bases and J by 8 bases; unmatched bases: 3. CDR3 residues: CSAGDRGEKLFF. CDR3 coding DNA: TGCAGCGCCGGGGACAGGGGGGAAAAACTGTTTTTT.

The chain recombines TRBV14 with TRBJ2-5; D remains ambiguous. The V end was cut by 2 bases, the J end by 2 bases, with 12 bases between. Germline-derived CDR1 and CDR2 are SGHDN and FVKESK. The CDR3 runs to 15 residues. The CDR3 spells CASSQFQAEQETQYF. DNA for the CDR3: TGTGCCAGCAGCCAATTTCAGGCTGAGCAAGAGACCCAGTACTTC.

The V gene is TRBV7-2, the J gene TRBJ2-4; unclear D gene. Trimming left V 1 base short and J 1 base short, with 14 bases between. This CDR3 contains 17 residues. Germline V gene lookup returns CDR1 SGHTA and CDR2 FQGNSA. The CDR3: CASSLERHSKAKNIQYF. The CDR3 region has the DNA TGTGCCAGCAGCTTAGAGCGACATTCCAAGGCCAAAAACATTCAGTACTTC. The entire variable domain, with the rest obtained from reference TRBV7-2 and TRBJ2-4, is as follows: GAGVSQSPSNKVTEKGKDVELRCDPISGHTALYWYRQSLGQGLEFLIYFQGNSAPDKSGLPSDRFSAERTGGSVSTLTIQRTQQEDSAVYLCASSLERHSKAKNIQYFGAGTRLSVL.

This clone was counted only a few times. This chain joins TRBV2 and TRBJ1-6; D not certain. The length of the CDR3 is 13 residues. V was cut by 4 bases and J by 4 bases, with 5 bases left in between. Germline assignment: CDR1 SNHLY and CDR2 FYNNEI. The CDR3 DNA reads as TGTGCCAGCAGTGTAGGATATAATTCACCCCTCCACTTT. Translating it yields CASSVGYNSPLHF.